These 29 T cell receptor beta chains were all obtained from the same sample, sequenced in a study of T cell responses to AZD1222 COVID-19 vaccine. Clones were read by immunoSEQ multiplex PCR, and TCRdb kept only the in-frame ones, dropping some. The data contain about 120,000 clones, approximately 90% of them seen just once; the ten biggest clones take up about 3%. The material sequenced was peripheral blood, taken 28 days after the second AZD1222 dose. These TCRs come from an adult who received the AZD1222 COVID-19 vaccine.

This clone was observed a few times. The chain uses TRBV30 and TRBJ2-7; 7 nucleotides agree with TRBD1. Germline lookup yields CDR1 GTSNPN and CDR2 SVGIG (reference sequence). Trimming took 6 bases from V and 10 from J; bases not matched to a gene: 12. The CDR3 sequence is 12 residues long. This CDR3 is CACRDRAWAQYF. CDR3 DNA: TGTGCCTGCCGTGACAGGGCTTGGGCCCAGTACTTC. The variable domain in full, completed from reference TRBV30 and TRBJ2-7, reads SQTIHQWPATLVQPVGSPLSLECTVEGTSNPNLYWYRQAAGRGLQLLFYSVGIGQISSEVPQNLSASRPQDRQFILSSKKLLLSDSGFYLCACRDRAWAQYFGPGTRLTVT.

The chain employs TRBV4-1 and TRBJ2-1; TRBD2 aligns across 16 bases. Germline values: CDR1 MGHRA, CDR2 YSYEKL. This CDR3 is built from 17 residues. After removal of 7 bases from V and 7 bases from J, the junction contained 10 bases not matched to a gene. Written as DNA, the CDR3 is TGCGCCAGCAACCCGGGACTAGCGGGGGGGCCGAGGAATGAGCAGTTCTTC. It translates to CASNPGLAGGPRNEQFF.

The V gene is TRBV11-2, the J gene TRBJ2-3; perhaps TRBD2 as D (6 bases). The CDR3 sequence is 12 residues long. Deletions cut 4 bases from V and 6 bases from J, with 8 bases between. Germline CDR1 SGHAT, CDR2 FQNNGV. The CDR3 bases are TGTGCCAGCAGCTGGGCGGGGGATACGCAGTATTTT. Translated, it gives CASSWAGDTQYF.

The J gene is TRBJ2-2, the V gene TRBV5-1; possible D gene TRBD2, 6 bases. V was cut by 2 bases and J by 5 bases, with 13 bases left in between. Germline values: CDR1 SGHRS, CDR2 YFSETQ. This CDR3 spans 15 amino acids. The CDR3 here is CASSFEAGPTGELFF. The CDR3 DNA reads TGCGCCAGCAGCTTTGAAGCGGGTCCGACCGGGGAGCTGTTTTTT.

This clone was found once. The V call is TRBV23-1, the J call TRBJ1-6; 9 nucleotides line up with TRBD1. TRBV23-1 is recorded as an ORF, its role being uncertain. The V gene end was trimmed by 5 bases and the J gene end by 7 bases; junction bases not matched to a gene: 9. The CDR3 runs 16 residues. CDR3 nucleotides: TGCGCCAGCAGTAACAAGACAGGGGGACGAAATTCACCCCTCCACTTT. This codes for CASSNKTGGRNSPLHF.

The rearrangement uses TRBV5-6 and TRBJ1-6; D is unclear. The germline CDR1 and CDR2 sequences are SGHDT and YYEEEE. CDR3 length: 14 residues. V lost 0 bases to trimming and J lost 7 bases, with 8 bases between them. The CDR3 nucleotides are TGTGCCAGCAGCTTGGAGTCGTGGAATTCACCCCTCCACTTT. Translated, it gives CASSLESWNSPLHF.

V gene TRBV7-2 combines with J gene TRBJ1-6; D is uncertain. The CDR3 has 13 amino acids. Germline V gene sequence: CDR1 SGHTA, CDR2 FQGNSA. V was shortened by 1 base and J by 9 bases, with 7 bases between the two germline ends. The CDR3, as DNA: TGTGCCAGCAGCTTAGATCTTGGTTCACCCCTCCACTTT. Translating gives CASSLDLGSPLHF. Full variable domain (outside the CDR3, taken from reference TRBV7-2 and TRBJ1-6): GAGVSQSPSNKVTEKGKDVELRCDPISGHTALYWYRQSLGQGLEFLIYFQGNSAPDKSGLPSDRFSAERTGGSVSTLTIQRTQQEDSAVYLCASSLDLGSPLHFGNGTRLTVT.

The count of this clone is one. The V and J genes are TRBV29-1 and TRBJ1-1; D is ambiguous. This CDR3 is built from 13 residues. With 7 bases removed from V and 12 bases from J, the gap between germline ends came to 24 bases. The germline V gene encodes CDR1 SQVTM and CDR2 ANQGSEA. This chain's CDR3 is CSASFWTKNFTFF. DNA of the CDR3: TGCAGCGCTTCATTTTGGACTAAGAATTTTACTTTCTTT. The full variable domain, with the rest looked up from reference TRBV29-1 and TRBJ1-1, is SAVISQKPSRDICQRGTSLTIQCQVDSQVTMMFWYRQQPGQSLTLIATANQGSEATYESGFVIDKFPISRPNLTFSTLTVSNMSPEDSSIYLCSASFWTKNFTFFGQGTRLTVV.

The V call is TRBV5-5, the J call TRBJ1-4; 8 nucleotides align to TRBD1. The CDR3 loop spans 14 amino acids. Germline trimming cut 4 bases from V and 8 bases from J; bases unmatched to any gene: 7. Germline CDR1 and CDR2: SGHKS and YYEKEE (reference sequence). CDR3 bases: TGTGCCAGCAGCGCGGACAGGGCTCAAGAAAAACTGTTTTTT. It translates to CASSADRAQEKLFF.

The chain recombines TRBV5-1 with TRBJ2-7, with D perhaps matching TRBD1 (6 bases). Trimming pared 2 bases from V and 6 bases from J, leaving 9 bases between. CDR3 size: 12 residues. Germline loops: CDR1 SGHRS, CDR2 YFSETQ. CDR3 amino acids: CASSFTGTEQYF. The DNA of the CDR3 is TGCGCCAGCAGCTTTACAGGGACCGAGCAGTACTTC.

The chain employs TRBV27 and TRBJ2-1, with 8 nucleotides matching TRBD1. Germline lookup yields CDR1 MNHEY and CDR2 SMNVEV (reference sequence). The CDR3 is 17 amino acids. V shed 1 base and J 4 bases; nucleotides not matched to a gene: 9. CDR3 nucleotide sequence: TGTGCCAGCAGTTTATACCCCCGGGACAGGACTTACAATGAGCAGTTCTTC. Translation gives CASSLYPRDRTYNEQFF.

The sample holds a few counts of this clone. CDR3 protein: CASTPPGANYGYTF. The CDR3 nucleotides read TGTGCCAGCACCCCCCCGGGGGCCAACTATGGCTACACCTTC. The chain employs TRBV7-2 and TRBJ1-2; D is perhaps TRBD1 (6 bases). V lost 7 bases to trimming and J lost 2 bases, with 14 bases between them. Looked up from germline, CDR1 is SGHTA and CDR2 is FQGNSA. This CDR3 region has 14 residues.

The chain links TRBV5-8 to TRBJ1-1; maybe TRBD1 (6 bases). CDR1 is SGHTS, CDR2 YDEGEE, per germline. CDR3 length: 15 residues. Trimming removed 6 bases at V and 1 base at J, with 16 bases between. CDR3 region: CASTRGVNGNTEAFF. CDR3 DNA: TGTGCCAGCACCAGGGGTGTGAACGGGAACACTGAAGCTTTCTTT. Looking up the rest from reference TRBV5-8 and TRBJ1-1 gives the full variable domain: EAGVTQSPTHLIKTRGQQATLRCSPISGHTSVYWYQQALGLGLQFLLWYDEGEERNRGNFPPRFSGRQFPNYSSELNVNALELEDSALYLCASTRGVNGNTEAFFGQGTRLTVV.

This clone was observed a single time. The gene calls are TRBV6-5 and TRBJ1-1; tentatively, D is TRBD1 (6 bases). CDR1 MNHEY and CDR2 SVGAGI come from the germline V gene. The V end lost 6 bases, the J end lost 1 base, and 15 bases lay between the germline ends. The CDR3 runs to 15 residues. For the CDR3, the DNA is TGTGCCAGCAGACAACAGGGATATGCGAACACTGAAGCTTTCTTT. Translated: CASRQQGYANTEAFF.

V gene TRBV6-5 combines with J gene TRBJ2-7, with D possibly being TRBD1 (6 bases). Trimming stripped 4 bases from V and 0 bases from J, with 16 bases between. In germline, CDR1 is MNHEY, CDR2 SVGAGI. There are 16 residues in the CDR3. The CDR3 reads CASSSPLRGSSYEQYF. CDR3 in DNA: TGTGCCAGCAGTTCCCCTCTCAGGGGAAGCTCCTACGAGCAGTACTTC.

The chain links TRBV6-5 to TRBJ2-7; D is undetermined. Trimming pared 4 bases from V and 0 bases from J, leaving 7 bases between. The CDR3 runs to 13 residues. In germline, CDR1 is MNHEY, CDR2 SVGAGI. CDR3 amino acids: CASSSWGSYEQYF. In nucleotides, the CDR3 is TGTGCCAGCAGTTCTTGGGGCTCCTACGAGCAGTACTTC.

The V and J genes are TRBV18 and TRBJ2-7, with TRBD1 matching over 7 bases. With 2 bases clipped from V and 4 bases from J, the junction kept 8 bases outside the gene matches. The CDR3 sequence is 15 residues long. Germline-derived CDR1 and CDR2 are KGHSH and LQKENI. The CDR3 nucleotides are TGTGCCAGCTCACCAGCGGTCACAGGGGAGTACGAGCAGTACTTC. It specifies CASSPAVTGEYEQYF.

This rearrangement joins TRBV28 to TRBJ2-3; tentative D call: TRBD1 (6 bases). This CDR3 comprises 12 residues. Germline V gene sequence: CDR1 MDHEN, CDR2 SYDVKM. Trimming took off 8 bases at V and 3 bases at J, with 9 bases between the two ends. CDR3 DNA sequence: TGTGCCAGCGGAGACAGGACAGATACGCAGTATTTT. Its protein is CASGDRTDTQYF. The variable domain in full, completed from reference TRBV28 and TRBJ2-3, reads DVKVTQSSRYLVKRTGEKVFLECVQDMDHENMFWYRQDPGLGLRLIYFSYDVKMKEKGDIPEGYSVSREKKERFSLILESASTNQTSMYLCASGDRTDTQYFGPGTRLTVL.

This clone was counted only a few times. The genes are TRBV4-3 and TRBJ2-1, with TRBD2 matching over 8 bases. This CDR3 is 15 amino acids long. The ends lost 0 bases at V and 4 bases at J; junction bases unmatched: 2. Germline CDR1 is LGHNA and CDR2 is YSLEER. CDR3 region: CASSQDGTRYNEQFF. The CDR3, as DNA: TGCGCCAGCAGCCAAGATGGGACTAGATACAATGAGCAGTTCTTC.

The chain combines TRBV6-5 with TRBJ1-1; D unresolved. V lost 8 bases to trimming and J lost 5 bases, with 12 bases between them. The length of the CDR3 is 12 residues. In germline, CDR1 is MNHEY, CDR2 SVGAGI. The CDR3 sequence: CASWRERTEAFF. The CDR3 DNA is TGTGCCAGCTGGAGGGAGAGGACTGAAGCTTTCTTT.

This chain links TRBV7-2 with TRBJ1-6; perhaps TRBD1 as D (6 bases). The V end was cut by 1 base, the J end by 9 bases, with 13 bases between. The CDR3 is 15 amino acids. CDR1 and CDR2 from the germline V gene are SGHTA and FQGNSA. CDR3 nucleotide sequence: TGTGCCAGCAGCTTAGAATCGGGGGGCACTTCACCCCTCCACTTT. This gives the protein CASSLESGGTSPLHF.

The CDR3 DNA follows: TGTGCCAGCAGGCTACAGGGGGACCGCTATGGCTACACCTTC. Translating gives CASRLQGDRYGYTF. The J gene is TRBJ1-2, the V gene TRBV28, with TRBD1 identical over 8 bases. Germline values: CDR1 MDHEN, CDR2 SYDVKM. Losses at the gene ends were 6 bases for V and 4 bases for J; bases not matched to a gene: 7. The CDR3 has 14 residues.

Only one count was recorded for this clone. V and J are TRBV6-5 and TRBJ2-7; D remains unclear. Deletions cut 2 bases from V and 3 bases from J, with 11 bases between. The germline CDR1 and CDR2 sequences are MNHEY and SVGAGI. This CDR3 spans 14 amino acids. CDR3 protein: CASSYDWENYEQYF. CDR3 nucleotides: TGTGCCAGCAGTTACGATTGGGAAAACTACGAGCAGTACTTC.

The chain employs TRBV28 and TRBJ2-7; 11 positions agree with TRBD2. Per germline, CDR1 MDHEN and CDR2 SYDVKM. The trim removed 6 bases at V and 0 bases at J, leaving 4 bases unmatched. This CDR3 has 15 amino acids. The CDR3 loop is CASRGSGGASYEQYF. The CDR3 nucleotides are TGTGCCAGCAGGGGTAGCGGGGGGGCCTCCTACGAGCAGTACTTC.

The V and J genes are TRBV7-6 and TRBJ2-1; D is ambiguous. Per germline, CDR1 SGHVS and CDR2 FNYEAQ. V lost 2 bases, J lost 6 bases, and 8 bases lay in between. This CDR3 is 13 amino acids long. As DNA, the CDR3 is TGTGCCAGCAGCTTACGTGTCCCCAATGAGCAGTTCTTC. Encoded protein: CASSLRVPNEQFF.

The rearrangement links TRBV19 to TRBJ2-5, with a possible D match to TRBD2 (6 bases). Trimming took 3 bases from V and 5 from J, leaving 13 bases between them. In germline, CDR1 is LNHDA, CDR2 SQIVND (reference sequence). The CDR3 runs to 14 residues. CDR3 coding DNA: TGTGCCAGTAGTATCGCAGGGACTGTCGAGACCCAGTACTTC. Translation: CASSIAGTVETQYF.

The rearrangement links TRBV12-3 or TRBV12-4 to TRBJ1-2; D remains ambiguous. Trimming left V 5 bases short and J 4 bases short, with 5 bases between. This CDR3 is 11 amino acids long. The CDR3 is CASSGTYGYTF. In nucleotides, the CDR3 is TGTGCCAGCAGTGGCACCTATGGCTACACCTTC.

The V gene is TRBV5-6, the J gene TRBJ1-6; perhaps TRBD1 as D (6 bases). The CDR3 totals 14 residues. Germline V CDR1 and CDR2: SGHDT, YYEEEE. Trimming took 2 bases from V and 9 from J, leaving 12 bases between them. The CDR3 DNA sequence: TGTGCCAGCAGCTTCGGCAGGGGTGGTTCACCCCTCCACTTT. Translated: CASSFGRGGSPLHF.

The chain links TRBV19 to TRBJ1-1, with D hard to call. Germline V gene lookup returns CDR1 LNHDA and CDR2 SQIVND (reference sequence). The CDR3 loop spans 14 amino acids. V was cut by 3 bases and J by 4 bases, with 12 bases left in between. Written as DNA, the CDR3 is TGTGCCAGTAGTATCTACCTCGGGAGCACTGAAGCTTTCTTT. The encoded protein is CASSIYLGSTEAFF.